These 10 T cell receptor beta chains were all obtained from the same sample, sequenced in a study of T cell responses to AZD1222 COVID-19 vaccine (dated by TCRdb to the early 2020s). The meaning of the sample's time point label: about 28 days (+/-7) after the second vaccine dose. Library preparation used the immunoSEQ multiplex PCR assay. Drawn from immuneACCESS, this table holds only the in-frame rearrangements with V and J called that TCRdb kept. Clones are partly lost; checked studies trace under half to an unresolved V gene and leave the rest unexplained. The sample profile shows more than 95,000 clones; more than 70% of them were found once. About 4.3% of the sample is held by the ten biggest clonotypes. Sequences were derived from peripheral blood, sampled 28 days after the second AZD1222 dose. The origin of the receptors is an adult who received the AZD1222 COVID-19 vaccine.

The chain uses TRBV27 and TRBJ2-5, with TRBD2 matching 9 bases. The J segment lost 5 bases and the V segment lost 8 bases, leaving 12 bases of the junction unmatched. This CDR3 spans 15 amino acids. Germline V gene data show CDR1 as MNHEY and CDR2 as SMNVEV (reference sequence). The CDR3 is CASGKRRGGMETQYF. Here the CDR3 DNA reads TGTGCCAGCGGTAAAAGGCGGGGGGGCATGGAGACCCAGTACTTC.

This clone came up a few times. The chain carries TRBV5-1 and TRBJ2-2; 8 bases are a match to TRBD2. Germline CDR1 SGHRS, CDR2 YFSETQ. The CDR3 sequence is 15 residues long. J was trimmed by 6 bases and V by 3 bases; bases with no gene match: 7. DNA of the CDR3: TGCGCCAGCAGCTCCGCGGGGGGTCCCCCCGGGGAGCTGTTTTTT. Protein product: CASSSAGGPPGELFF.

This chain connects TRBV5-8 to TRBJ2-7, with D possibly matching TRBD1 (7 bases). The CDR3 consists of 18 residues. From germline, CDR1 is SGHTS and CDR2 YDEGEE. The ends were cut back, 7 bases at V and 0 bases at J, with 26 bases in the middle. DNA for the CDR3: TGTGCCAGCTTTTGGCGGGGACAGAGAATTCCCCACTCCTACGAGCAGTACTTC. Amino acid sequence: CASFWRGQRIPHSYEQYF.

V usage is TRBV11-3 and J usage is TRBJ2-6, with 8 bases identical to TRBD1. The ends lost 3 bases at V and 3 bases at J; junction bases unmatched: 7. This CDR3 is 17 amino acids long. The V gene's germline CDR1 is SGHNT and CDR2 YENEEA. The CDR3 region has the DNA TGTGCCAGCAGCTTCAGGACAGGGTTAGATGGGGCCAACGTCCTGACTTTC. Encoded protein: CASSFRTGLDGANVLTF.

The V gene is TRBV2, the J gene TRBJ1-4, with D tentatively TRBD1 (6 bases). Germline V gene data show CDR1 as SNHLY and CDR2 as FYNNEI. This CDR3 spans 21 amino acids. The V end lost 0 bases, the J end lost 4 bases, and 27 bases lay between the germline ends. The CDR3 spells CASSEAPGAASEGLINEKLFF. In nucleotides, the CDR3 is TGTGCCAGCAGTGAAGCTCCGGGGGCGGCGAGTGAGGGTCTCATTAATGAAAAACTGTTTTTT.

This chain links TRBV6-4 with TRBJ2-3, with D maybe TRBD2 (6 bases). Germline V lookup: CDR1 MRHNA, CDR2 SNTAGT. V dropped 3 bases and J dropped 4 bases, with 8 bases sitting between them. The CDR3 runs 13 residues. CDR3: CASSEEGPDTQYF. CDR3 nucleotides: TGTGCCAGCAGTGAGGAGGGCCCAGATACGCAGTATTTT.

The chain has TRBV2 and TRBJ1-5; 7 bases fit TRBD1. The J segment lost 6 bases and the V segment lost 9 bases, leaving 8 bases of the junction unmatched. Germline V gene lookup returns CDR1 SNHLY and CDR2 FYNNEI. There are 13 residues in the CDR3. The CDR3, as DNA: TGTGCCAGTACAGGGGACTTTTCTCAGCCCCAGCATTTT. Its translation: CASTGDFSQPQHF.

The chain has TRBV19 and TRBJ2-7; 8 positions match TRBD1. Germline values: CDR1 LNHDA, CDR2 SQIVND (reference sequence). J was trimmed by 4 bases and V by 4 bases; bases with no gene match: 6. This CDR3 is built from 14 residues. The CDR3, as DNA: TGTGCCAGTAGTACCGGGACAGGATCGTACGAGCAGTACTTC. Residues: CASSTGTGSYEQYF.

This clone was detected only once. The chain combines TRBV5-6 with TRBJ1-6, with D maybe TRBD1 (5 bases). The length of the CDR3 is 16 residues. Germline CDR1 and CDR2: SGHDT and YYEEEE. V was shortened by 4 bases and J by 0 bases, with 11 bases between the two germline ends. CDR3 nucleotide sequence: TGTGCCAGCAGCCAAGGGGTCTACTCCTATAATTCACCCCTCCACTTT. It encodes CASSQGVYSYNSPLHF. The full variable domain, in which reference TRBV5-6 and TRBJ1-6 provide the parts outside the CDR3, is DAGVTQSPTHLIKTRGQQVTLRCSPKSGHDTVSWYQQALGQGPQFIFQYYEEEERQRGNFPDRFSGHQFPNYSSELNVNALLLGDSALYLCASSQGVYSYNSPLHFGNGTRLTVT.

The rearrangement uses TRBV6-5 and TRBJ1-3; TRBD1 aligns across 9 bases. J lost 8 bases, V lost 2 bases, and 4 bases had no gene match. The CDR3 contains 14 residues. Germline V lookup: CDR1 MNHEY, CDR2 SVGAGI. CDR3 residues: CASSYRGQGYTIYF. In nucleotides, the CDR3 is TGTGCCAGCAGTTACCGGGGACAGGGATACACCATATATTTT.